This T cell receptor (beta chain) stems from a study of post-analysis software for immune sequencing data. In the study overall: Included among the disease courses, which were recorded for the cohort, were relapsing-remitting, secondary progressive and progressive-relapsing multiple sclerosis.

The library was made from cDNA and included unique molecular identifiers. Yield was roughly 0.5 million cDNA molecules from approximately 0.91 to 9.4 million T cells. From the PCR reads, TCRdb called clonotypes with MiXCR, one entry per CDR3 protein. Of about 200,000 distinct CDR3 sequences listed, around 30% are singletons. Notes on the study in general: For normalized Chao1 diversity, multiple sclerosis patients scored significantly lower than controls did. When the samples were clustered directly with F measure, those that had been prepared in the same batch showed strong co-clustering.

This clonotype was seen a few times. Its antigen is as yet unknown. The sequencing sample was made of blood. This sequence was found in a girl aged 2-17 years with multiple sclerosis.

CDR3 sequence reads: CASSLSVANSDTQYF. CDR3 sequence (DNA): TGTGCCAGCTCACTATCCGTGGCAAATTCAGATACGCAGTATTTT. J is TRBJ2-3 and V is TRBV18; D gene uncertain. CDR1 KGHSH and CDR2 LQKENI come from the germline V gene. This CDR3 region has 15 residues. Trimming stripped 4 bases from V and 4 bases from J, with 15 bases between.